What follows are 3 T cell receptor beta chains derived from one specimen sequenced in a study of PD-L1 blockade in urothelial cancer. Sequencing was performed with immunoSEQ multiplex PCR; in TCRdb, only in-frame clones are kept and a portion is missing. The profile shows some 22,000 clones, nearly 90% of them singletons. The sequencing used PBMCs, collected around atezolizumab (anti-PD-L1) treatment. The receptors here all came from a woman in her sixties or seventies with urothelial cancer.

This clone was counted a single time. This chain joins TRBV28 and TRBJ1-1, with D tentatively TRBD1 (6 bases). Germline-derived CDR1 and CDR2 are MDHEN and SYDVKM. This CDR3 comprises 17 residues. With 2 bases removed from V and 0 bases from J, the gap between germline ends came to 16 bases. For the CDR3, the DNA is TGTGCCAGCAGTTTACAGGGGACGTTCCGAATGAACACTGAAGCTTTCTTT. It is translated as CASSLQGTFRMNTEAFF.

The chain carries TRBV30 and TRBJ1-5, with D unclear. With 2 bases removed from V and 10 bases from J, the gap between germline ends came to 15 bases. Germline V CDR1 and CDR2: GTSNPN, SVGIG (reference sequence). The CDR3 covers 13 residues. The CDR3 DNA reads TGTGCCTGGAGTCCCGGGATATTTCGACCCCAGCATTTT. Translating it yields CAWSPGIFRPQHF.

The chain carries TRBV4-1 and TRBJ2-7, with a tentative D call TRBD1 (5 bases). CDR1 and CDR2 from the germline V gene are MGHRA and YSYEKL. The CDR3 sequence is 14 residues long. V was clipped by 4 bases and J by 2 bases, with 12 bases between them. The CDR3 loop reads CASSLLPGPYEQYF. CDR3 in DNA: TGCGCCAGCAGCCTCCTCCCAGGGCCCTACGAGCAGTACTTC.